The 23 T cell receptor beta chains below come from one sample, sequenced in a study of PD-L1 blockade in urothelial cancer. Generated by immunoSEQ multiplex PCR, the TCRdb table keeps only in-frame clones and is missing some. The top ten clones hold roughly 3.2% of a sample with more than 70,000 clones, about 89% of them seen once. The material sequenced was PBMCs, taken around atezolizumab (anti-PD-L1) treatment. The receptors stem from a man in his 60s with urothelial cancer.

The genes are TRBV19 and TRBJ2-3, with 9 bases fitting TRBD2. J gave up 2 bases and V 3 bases, and 3 bases lay outside the gene matches. The germline gives CDR1 LNHDA, CDR2 SQIVND (reference sequence). The CDR3 runs to 15 residues. DNA for the CDR3: TGTGCCAGTAGTATGCGGGGGGGTATCACAGATACGCAGTATTTT. Residues: CASSMRGGITDTQYF.

CDR3 sequence: CATTGTSAYNEQFF. The DNA for the CDR3 is TGTGCCACGACCGGGACTAGCGCTTACAATGAGCAGTTCTTC. The V call is TRBV10-3, the J call TRBJ2-1, with TRBD2 matching over 10 bases. Germline values: CDR1 ENHRY, CDR2 SYGVKD. Trimming cost V 10 bases and J 4 bases; bases outside gene matches: 7. CDR3 length equals 14 residues.

The chain recombines TRBV7-9 with TRBJ2-5, with 7 bases matching TRBD1. Germline V gene lookup returns CDR1 SEHNR and CDR2 FQNEAQ (reference sequence). J was trimmed by 0 bases and V by 5 bases; bases with no gene match: 6. This CDR3 is built from 15 residues. As DNA, the CDR3 is TGTGCCAGCAGCGCACAGACAGGGTACCAAGAGACCCAGTACTTC. It codes for CASSAQTGYQETQYF.

The CDR3 region is CASRSGTVSTGELFF. CDR3 nucleotides: TGTGCCAGTAGGTCCGGGACAGTCAGCACCGGGGAGCTGTTTTTT. The rearrangement links TRBV19 to TRBJ2-2; TRBD1 aligns across 7 bases. The trim removed 6 bases at V and 4 bases at J, leaving 8 bases unmatched. This CDR3 region has 15 residues. CDR1 is LNHDA, CDR2 SQIVND, per germline (reference sequence). The full variable domain, in which reference TRBV19 and TRBJ2-2 provide the parts outside the CDR3, is DGGITQSPKYLFRKEGQNVTLSCEQNLNHDAMYWYRQDPGQGLRLIYYSQIVNDFQKGDIAEGYSVSREKKESFPLTVTSAQKNPTAFYLCASRSGTVSTGELFFGEGSRLTVL.

On this clone: One end of the junction is discordant with germline, which a read error may explain. The chain is built from TRBV19 and TRBJ2-3; D gene ambiguous. The germline V gene encodes CDR1 LNHDA and CDR2 SQIVND (reference sequence). The CDR3 is 14 amino acids. This chain's CDR3 is CASSLELGPDTQYF. In DNA, the CDR3 is TGTGCCAGTAGTCTAGAACTGGGCCCAGATACGCAGTATTTT.

This clone was counted only a few times. The chain carries TRBV7-8 and TRBJ1-6; D gene uncertain. The germline CDR1 and CDR2 sequences are SGHVS and FQNEAQ. The CDR3 sequence is 18 residues long. V lost 5 bases and J 5 bases, leaving 22 bases between the germline ends. DNA of the CDR3: TGTGCCAGCAGCCCCACCCAATTGCGAGGGCGCCATAATTCACCCCTCCACTTT. This translates into CASSPTQLRGRHNSPLHF.

The chain carries TRBV6-5 and TRBJ2-7, with a possible D match to TRBD1 (6 bases). The V gene lost 11 bases and the J gene lost 7 bases, with 15 bases spanning the gap. This CDR3 comprises 11 residues. Germline V lookup: CDR1 MNHEY, CDR2 SVGAGI. CDR3 nucleotides: TGTGCCGCCACAGGGAATGGAGAGCAGTACTTC. It encodes CAATGNGEQYF.

V gene TRBV6-6 combines with J gene TRBJ2-1; D not resolved. V was shortened by 6 bases and J by 4 bases, with 7 bases between the two germline ends. The germline V gene has CDR1 MNHNY and CDR2 SVGAGI (reference sequence). This CDR3 has 12 amino acids. The CDR3 region has the DNA TGTGCCAGCAGCCTCGGTTACAATGAGCAGTTCTTC. This encodes CASSLGYNEQFF.

This clone has only one observation. The rearrangement uses TRBV19 and TRBJ1-2; D gene unclear. Germline lookup yields CDR1 LNHDA and CDR2 SQIVND (reference sequence). The ends were cut back, 1 base at V and 2 bases at J, with 11 bases in the middle. This CDR3 has 15 amino acids. CDR3 region: CASSIVRLGNYGYTF. Written as DNA, the CDR3 is TGTGCCAGTAGTATAGTCCGGCTAGGAAACTATGGCTACACCTTC. Combining the CDR3 with reference TRBV19 and TRBJ1-2 gives the whole variable domain DGGITQSPKYLFRKEGQNVTLSCEQNLNHDAMYWYRQDPGQGLRLIYYSQIVNDFQKGDIAEGYSVSREKKESFPLTVTSAQKNPTAFYLCASSIVRLGNYGYTFGSGTRLTVV.

The chain employs TRBV18 and TRBJ2-5, with D maybe TRBD2 (6 bases). Deletions cut 2 bases from V and 9 bases from J, with 10 bases between. The CDR3 consists of 12 residues. From germline, CDR1 is KGHSH and CDR2 LQKENI. CDR3 in amino acids: CASSPGGTPQYF. In DNA, the CDR3 is TGTGCCAGCTCACCAGGCGGGACGCCCCAGTACTTC.

The chain couples TRBV7-9 to TRBJ2-2; D perhaps matches TRBD2 (6 bases). Germline CDR1 reads SEHNR; CDR2 reads FQNEAQ (reference sequence). This CDR3 has 17 residues. The ends were cut back, 5 bases at V and 3 bases at J, with 19 bases in the middle. CDR3 region: CASSITRDSRDTGELFF. CDR3 sequence (DNA): TGTGCCAGCAGCATTACACGGGACTCCAGGGACACCGGGGAGCTGTTTTTT.

This clone was seen just once. V gene TRBV10-1 combines with J gene TRBJ2-2; D is perhaps TRBD1 (5 bases). V was trimmed by 4 bases and J by 2 bases, leaving 11 bases between them. The CDR3 covers 15 residues. In germline, CDR1 is WNHNN, CDR2 SYGVQD (reference sequence). This CDR3 reads CASSASTENTGELFF. CDR3 bases: TGCGCCAGCAGTGCCTCGACAGAAAACACCGGGGAGCTGTTTTTT.

The chain is built from TRBV5-4 and TRBJ2-5, with 12 bases identical to TRBD2. The ends lost 4 bases at V and 4 bases at J; junction bases unmatched: 5. The germline V gene encodes CDR1 SGHNT and CDR2 YYREEE (reference sequence). This CDR3 is 15 amino acids long. CDR3 region: CASSVGLAGLETQYF. The CDR3 coding sequence is TGTGCCAGCAGCGTGGGACTAGCGGGTTTAGAGACCCAGTACTTC.

This chain links TRBV4-1 with TRBJ2-5, with D perhaps TRBD2 (5 bases). This CDR3 has 14 residues. Between the trimmed V and J ends, which lost 0 bases and 3 bases, there was a span of 8 bases. Germline-derived CDR1 and CDR2 are MGHRA and YSYEKL. DNA of the CDR3: TGCGCCAGCAGCCAAGAAGAGGGCGAAGAGACCCAGTACTTC. It is translated as CASSQEEGEETQYF.

This chain uses TRBV5-3 with TRBJ2-1; D is ambiguous. TRBV5-3 is classed as an ORF, of uncertain function. The CDR3 length is 13 residues. The ends were cut back, 4 bases at V and 5 bases at J, with 10 bases in the middle. As DNA, the CDR3 is TGTGCCAGAAGCCTGGGATCTAACAATGAGCAGTTCTTC. Amino acid sequence: CARSLGSNNEQFF.

The chain combines TRBV4-1 with TRBJ2-1; D might be TRBD1 (5 bases). CDR1 MGHRA and CDR2 YSYEKL come from the germline V gene. Trimming removed 0 bases from V and 2 bases from J, with 11 bases in between. This CDR3 is 16 amino acids long. The CDR3 DNA sequence: TGCGCCAGCAGCCAAGATGCAGGGTATCCCTACAATGAGCAGTTCTTC. Encoded protein: CASSQDAGYPYNEQFF.

The V gene is TRBV27, the J gene TRBJ2-3, with a weak D call TRBD2 (6 bases). V was pared by 6 bases and J by 6 bases, with 22 bases between. The V gene's germline CDR1 is MNHEY and CDR2 SMNVEV (reference sequence). CDR3 length equals 16 residues. The CDR3 DNA is TGTGCCAGCAGCTCATATCGGGCCACAGGAGGGGATACGCAGTATTTT. It is translated as CASSSYRATGGDTQYF.

This clone came up a few times. The chain uses TRBV19 and TRBJ1-2; D perhaps matches TRBD1 (5 bases). V lost 5 bases to trimming and J lost 4 bases, with 23 bases between them. Looked up from germline, CDR1 is LNHDA and CDR2 is SQIVND (reference sequence). The CDR3 is made up of 17 amino acids. CDR3 region: CASSAGRLGRDSYGYTF. The CDR3 nucleotides read TGTGCCAGTAGTGCTGGTCGTTTGGGCAGGGATTCCTATGGCTACACCTTC.

The CDR3 coding sequence is TGCGCCAGCAGCCAAGCCCCTCACGCAGGACAGGGGGCTCGGGAGCAGTACTTC. It is translated as CASSQAPHAGQGAREQYF. The V and J genes are TRBV4-3 and TRBJ2-7; 11 positions match TRBD1. With 1 base clipped from V and 7 bases from J, the junction kept 15 bases outside the gene matches. The CDR3 loop spans 18 amino acids. Germline-derived CDR1 and CDR2 are LGHNA and YSLEER.

This chain links TRBV5-1 with TRBJ2-4; possible D gene TRBD2, 6 bases. The CDR3 is 16 amino acids. Germline CDR1 SGHRS, CDR2 YFSETQ. The V gene lost 0 bases and the J gene lost 5 bases, with 15 bases spanning the gap. The CDR3 loop reads CASSLGGTPRENIQYF. The CDR3 nucleotides are TGCGCCAGCAGCTTGGGGGGGACTCCCCGAGAAAACATTCAGTACTTC.

V gene TRBV7-8 combines with J gene TRBJ1-2, with D hard to call. Germline assignment: CDR1 SGHVS and CDR2 FQNEAQ. This CDR3 region has 14 residues. The V end was cut by 4 bases, the J end by 2 bases, with 11 bases between. The chain's CDR3 is CASSSPTGNYGYTF. CDR3 nucleotides: TGTGCCAGCAGCTCCCCGACGGGGAACTATGGCTACACCTTC.

In its sample, this clone was seen once. V and J are TRBV27 and TRBJ2-2; D might be TRBD2 (6 bases). Trimming cost V 1 base and J 4 bases, with 13 bases left between them. There are 16 residues in the CDR3. In germline, CDR1 is MNHEY, CDR2 SMNVEV (reference sequence). The CDR3, as DNA: TGTGCCAGCAGTTTATGGGTCGGGGGTCCCACCGGGGAGCTGTTTTTT. It yields the protein CASSLWVGGPTGELFF.

About this clone itself: No DNA is shown, since the ends of the CDR3 on it are uncertain; the CDR3 is the one TCRdb lists. The chain recombines TRBV21-1 with TRBJ2-7; no DNA check was done on the table's D call, TRBD1. TRBV21-1 is designated a pseudogene. Ends included, the CDR3 has 18 residues. The CDR3 protein is CASSNIAAWGQGAYEQYF.